This record concerns one T cell receptor beta chain sequence. This clone was counted once. Its antigen has not been determined. No clone much larger than this one lies a single base away; base qualities are absent. The data stem from a study of cytomegalovirus exposure and HLA in healthy donors (TCRdb year 2017). About the study as a whole: According to a later analysis, the approximately 120 validation repertoires were produced on the same platform as the 600 to 850 repertoires of the first cohort. The aim of the study was to test whether cataloging public T cell receptors could identify signatures of past pathogen exposure. Besides the first cohort of around 670 subjects, a separate validation cohort made up of about 120 different subjects was used. High-throughput TCR immunosequencing, statistical association of individual TCRs with disease status, and machine learning were combined to predict cytomegalovirus infection status.

Donors formed part of the validation cohort, which comprised some 120 subjects and was distinct from the first cohort of several hundred subjects. Receptor amplification or capture employed the immunoSEQ multiplex PCR assay. On the study's bioinformatics: A statistical classification framework was built for diagnosing cytomegalovirus status from the catalog of TCR beta chain sequences. Entries here come from immuneACCESS through TCRdb and include only in-frame sequences with V and J called. Some clones fail to appear in such tables; in the studies checked, an unresolved V gene covers under half of the shortfall, and the cause of the remainder is unknown. That table gives V, J and clone size, and the DNA gave D and trimming. This sample has 150,000 or so clones in its table, and 85% to 90% of those were observed once. 9% to 9.5% of the sample comes from the top ten. Here is what the overall study found, with its caveats: While some public TCRs were present in many individuals, most TCR sequences turned up only very rarely across donors. In vitro tests confirmed that a few of the cytomegalovirus-associated TCR beta chains recognize cytomegalovirus antigens. The authors suggested that the approach could potentially be generalized to other disease states and immunological phenotypes. The validation cohort had no HLA typing available for a later analysis, so co-occurrence within that cohort was assessed over all 110 or so repertoires. Of the cluster scores, 90% to 95% were above 0 in a later analysis, which found that TCRs clustered in the first cohort also tended to co-occur in the approximately 120 validation repertoires. The study gave a list of roughly 150 TCR beta chains associated with cytomegalovirus. In both the original and validation cohorts, the classifier was reported to diagnose cytomegalovirus status with high specificity and sensitivity.

The clonotype was recovered from a woman aged 18-29 years in good health and CMV-seropositive. Sequencing was done on a sample of PBMCs.

The CDR3: CASRTGASNQPQHF. The DNA sequence reads TGTGCCAGCCGGACAGGAGCCAGCAATCAGCCCCAGCATTTT. The chain uses TRBV6-1 and TRBJ1-5; TRBD1 fits 7 bases in the junction. V loses 8 bases at its end and J loses 1 base; junction bases beyond the gene matches: 5. Measured from the cysteine to the phenylalanine, the CDR3 is 14 residues long. The entry retains the CDR3 DNA only, 42 bases that are in frame from base 1. Sequences MNHNS (CDR1) and SASEGT (CDR2) are obtained from the germline V gene.